This T cell receptor beta chain is from a study of blood T cell repertoires in COVID-19. Turning to the study itself: Spain, Italy and the United States supplied samples that represented acute and convalescent COVID-19. T cells, B-cell-depleted T cells, or PBMCs provided the cDNA or gDNA that served as material.

This CDR3 comprises 16 residues. Germline loops: CDR1 SNHLY, CDR2 FYNNEI. The ends lost 6 bases at V and 4 bases at J; junction bases unmatched: 11. How the authors handled the data: The authors estimated nucleated cell counts from reference gene primer amplification. Produced via immunoSEQ multiplex PCR; TCRdb's table is partial and in-frame only. The DNA gave D and trimming, while V, J and clone size come from that table. This table has tens of thousands of clones, 75% to 90% appearing once. The clonotype was recovered from a woman of 80 years or more with active or convalescent COVID-19. V gene TRBV2 combines with J gene TRBJ2-1; 8 positions agree with TRBD2. Input material: peripheral blood. The CDR3 sequence is CASSPQLAELYNEQFF. The CDR3 DNA reads TGTGCCAGCAGCCCTCAACTAGCGGAGCTTTACAATGAGCAGTTCTTC.